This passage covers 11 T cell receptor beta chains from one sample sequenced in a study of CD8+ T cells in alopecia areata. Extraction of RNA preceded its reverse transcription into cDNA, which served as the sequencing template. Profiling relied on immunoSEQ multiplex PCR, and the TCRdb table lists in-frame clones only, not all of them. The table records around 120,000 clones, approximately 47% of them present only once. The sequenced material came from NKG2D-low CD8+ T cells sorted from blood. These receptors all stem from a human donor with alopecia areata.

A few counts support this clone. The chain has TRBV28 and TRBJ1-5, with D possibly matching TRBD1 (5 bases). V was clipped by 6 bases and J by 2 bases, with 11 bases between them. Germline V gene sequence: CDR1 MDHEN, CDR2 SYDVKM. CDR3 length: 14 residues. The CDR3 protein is CASRPGFGNQPQHF. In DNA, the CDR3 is TGTGCCAGCAGGCCAGGGTTTGGCAATCAGCCCCAGCATTTT.

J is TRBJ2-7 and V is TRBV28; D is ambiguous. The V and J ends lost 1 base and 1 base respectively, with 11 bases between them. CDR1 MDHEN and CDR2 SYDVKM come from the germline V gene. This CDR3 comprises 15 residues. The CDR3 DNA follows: TGTGCCAGCAGTTTATACGCCGGAAGGTCCTACGAGCAGTACTTC. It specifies CASSLYAGRSYEQYF.

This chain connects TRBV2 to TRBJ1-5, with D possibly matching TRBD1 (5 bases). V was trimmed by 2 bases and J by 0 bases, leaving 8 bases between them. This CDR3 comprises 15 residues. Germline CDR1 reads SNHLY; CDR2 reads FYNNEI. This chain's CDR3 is CASSELGDSNQPQHF. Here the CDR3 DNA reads TGTGCCAGCAGTGAATTGGGGGATAGCAATCAGCCCCAGCATTTT.

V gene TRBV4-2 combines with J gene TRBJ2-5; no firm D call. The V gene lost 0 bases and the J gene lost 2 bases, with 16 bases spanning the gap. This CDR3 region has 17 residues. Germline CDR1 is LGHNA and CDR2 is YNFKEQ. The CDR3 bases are TGTGCCAGCAGCCAAGAAGTGATAGCAGCCGAACAAGAGACCCAGTACTTC. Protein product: CASSQEVIAAEQETQYF.

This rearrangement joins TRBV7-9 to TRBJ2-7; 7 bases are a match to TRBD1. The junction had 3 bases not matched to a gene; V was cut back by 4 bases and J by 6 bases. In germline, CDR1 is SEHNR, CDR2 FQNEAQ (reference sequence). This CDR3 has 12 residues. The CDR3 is CASSWTGVEQYF. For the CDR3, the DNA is TGTGCCAGCAGCTGGACAGGCGTCGAGCAGTACTTC.

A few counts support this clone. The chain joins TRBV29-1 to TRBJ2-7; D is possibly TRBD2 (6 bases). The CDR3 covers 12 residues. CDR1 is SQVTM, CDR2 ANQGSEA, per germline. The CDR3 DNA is TGCGCCGGATTCGGGGGCTCCTACGAGCAGTACTTC. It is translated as CAGFGGSYEQYF.

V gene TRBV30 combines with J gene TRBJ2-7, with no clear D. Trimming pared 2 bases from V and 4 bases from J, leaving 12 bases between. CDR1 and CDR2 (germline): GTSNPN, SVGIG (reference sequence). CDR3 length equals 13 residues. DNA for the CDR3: TGTGCCTGGAGTACTGGAACTCATTACGAGCAGTACTTC. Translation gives CAWSTGTHYEQYF.

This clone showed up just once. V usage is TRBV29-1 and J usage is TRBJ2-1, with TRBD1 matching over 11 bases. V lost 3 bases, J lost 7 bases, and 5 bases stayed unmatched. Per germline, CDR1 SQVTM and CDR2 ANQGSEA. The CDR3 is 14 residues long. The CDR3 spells CSVDGDRGSNEQFF. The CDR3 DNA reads TGCAGCGTTGATGGGGACAGGGGGTCGAATGAGCAGTTCTTC.

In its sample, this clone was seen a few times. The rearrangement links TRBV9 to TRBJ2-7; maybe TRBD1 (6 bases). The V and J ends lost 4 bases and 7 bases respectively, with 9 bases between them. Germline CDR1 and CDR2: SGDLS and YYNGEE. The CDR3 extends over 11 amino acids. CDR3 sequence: CASSRGKEQYF. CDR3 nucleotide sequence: TGTGCCAGCAGCAGGGGGAAGGAGCAGTACTTC.

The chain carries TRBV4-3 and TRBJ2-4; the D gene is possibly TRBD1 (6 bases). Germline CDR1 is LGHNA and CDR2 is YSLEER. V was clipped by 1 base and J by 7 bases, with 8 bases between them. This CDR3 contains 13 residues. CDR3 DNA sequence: TGCGCCAGCAGCCAAGTAAGGGGGAACATTCAGTACTTC. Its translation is CASSQVRGNIQYF.

CDR3 residues: CSVVQLQEAFF. The DNA of the CDR3 is TGCAGCGTTGTACAGCTTCAAGAAGCTTTCTTT. The V gene is TRBV29-1, the J gene TRBJ1-1; D unclear. Germline CDR1 and CDR2: SQVTM and ANQGSEA. V was pared by 4 bases and J by 8 bases, with 11 bases between. The CDR3 totals 11 residues.